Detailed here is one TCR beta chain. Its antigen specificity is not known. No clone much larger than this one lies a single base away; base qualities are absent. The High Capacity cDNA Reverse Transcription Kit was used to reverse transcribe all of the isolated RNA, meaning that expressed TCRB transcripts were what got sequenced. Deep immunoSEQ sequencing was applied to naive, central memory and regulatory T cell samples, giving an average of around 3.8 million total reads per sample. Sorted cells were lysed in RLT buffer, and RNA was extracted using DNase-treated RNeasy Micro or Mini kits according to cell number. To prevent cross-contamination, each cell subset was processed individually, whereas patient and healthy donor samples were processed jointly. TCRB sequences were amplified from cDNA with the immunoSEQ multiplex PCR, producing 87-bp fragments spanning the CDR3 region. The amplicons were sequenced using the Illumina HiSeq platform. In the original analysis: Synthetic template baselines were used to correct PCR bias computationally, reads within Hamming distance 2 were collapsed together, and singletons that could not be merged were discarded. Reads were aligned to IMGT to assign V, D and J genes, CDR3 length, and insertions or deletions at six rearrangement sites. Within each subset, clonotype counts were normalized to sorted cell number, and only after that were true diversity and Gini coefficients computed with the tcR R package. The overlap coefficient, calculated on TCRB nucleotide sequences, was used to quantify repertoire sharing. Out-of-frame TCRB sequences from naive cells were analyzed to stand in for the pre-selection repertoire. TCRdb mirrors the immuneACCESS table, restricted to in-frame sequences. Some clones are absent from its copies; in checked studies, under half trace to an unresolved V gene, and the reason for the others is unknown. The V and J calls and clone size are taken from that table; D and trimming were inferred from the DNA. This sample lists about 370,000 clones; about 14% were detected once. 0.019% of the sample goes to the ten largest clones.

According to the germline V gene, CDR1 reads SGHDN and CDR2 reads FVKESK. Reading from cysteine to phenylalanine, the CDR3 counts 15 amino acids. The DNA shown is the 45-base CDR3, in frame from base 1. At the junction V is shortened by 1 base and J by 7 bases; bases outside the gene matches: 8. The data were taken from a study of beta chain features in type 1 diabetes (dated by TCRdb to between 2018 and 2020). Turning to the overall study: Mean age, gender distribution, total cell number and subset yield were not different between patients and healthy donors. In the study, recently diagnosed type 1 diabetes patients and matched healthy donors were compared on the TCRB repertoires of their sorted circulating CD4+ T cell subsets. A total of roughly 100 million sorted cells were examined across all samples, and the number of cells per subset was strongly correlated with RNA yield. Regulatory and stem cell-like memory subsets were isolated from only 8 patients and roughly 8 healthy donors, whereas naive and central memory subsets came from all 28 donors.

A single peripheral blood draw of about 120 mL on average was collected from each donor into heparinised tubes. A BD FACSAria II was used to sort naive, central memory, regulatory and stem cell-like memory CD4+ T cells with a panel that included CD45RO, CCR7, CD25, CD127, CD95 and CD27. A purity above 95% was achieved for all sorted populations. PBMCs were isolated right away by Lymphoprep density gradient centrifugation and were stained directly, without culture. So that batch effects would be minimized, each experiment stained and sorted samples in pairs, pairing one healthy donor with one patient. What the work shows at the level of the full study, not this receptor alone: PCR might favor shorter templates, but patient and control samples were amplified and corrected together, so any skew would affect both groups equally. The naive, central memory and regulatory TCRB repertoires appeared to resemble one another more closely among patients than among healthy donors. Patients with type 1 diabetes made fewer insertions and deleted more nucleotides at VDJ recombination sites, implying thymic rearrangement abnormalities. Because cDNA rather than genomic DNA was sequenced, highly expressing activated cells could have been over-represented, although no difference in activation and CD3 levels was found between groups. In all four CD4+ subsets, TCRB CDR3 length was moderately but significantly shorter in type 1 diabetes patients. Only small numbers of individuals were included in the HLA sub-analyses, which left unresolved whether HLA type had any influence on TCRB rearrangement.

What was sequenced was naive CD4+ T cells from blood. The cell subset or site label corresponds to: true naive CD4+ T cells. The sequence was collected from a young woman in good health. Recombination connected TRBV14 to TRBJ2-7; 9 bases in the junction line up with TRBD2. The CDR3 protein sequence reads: CASSQGAGGPEEQYF. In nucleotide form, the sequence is TGTGCCAGCAGCCAAGGGGCGGGAGGGCCGGAAGAGCAGTACTTC.